This T cell receptor (beta chain) was captured in a study of cytomegalovirus exposure and HLA in healthy donors (dated by TCRdb to about 2017). Turning to the overall study: An earlier analysis of roughly 630 of the donors reported 276 Gb of sequence data and some 120 million unique TCR beta sequences from 150 million to 200 million T cells. About 300 gigabases of sequencing data and 78 million or so unique TCR sequences were included in an early release covering around 600 HLA-typed donors. Among the roughly 370 genotyped donors, about 83% belonged to the genetic ancestry cluster associated with self-reported Caucasian donors. The study aimed to test whether cataloging public T cell receptors could reveal signatures of past pathogen exposure. The study used immunosequencing to profile the T cell repertoires of around 600 subjects and linked those repertoires to cytomegalovirus serostatus. Along with the approximately 700-subject first cohort, a separate validation cohort of over a hundred different subjects was used. To predict cytomegalovirus infection status, the study brought together high-throughput TCR immunosequencing, statistical association of individual TCRs with disease status, and machine learning. A later analysis re-analyzed previously published TCR beta repertoires from approximately 700 donors and added high-resolution HLA genotyping to study TCR occurrence patterns. Rather than using new phenotypic data, the later analysis identified candidate immune exposures from TCR beta sequences and from how often those sequences occurred across donors. In an earlier analysis of a few hundred of the donors, high-throughput TCR beta sequencing was used to judge whether each TCR beta V gene segment behaved as functional or pseudogenic. Donor age, sex, ethnicity and CMV serostatus were collected together with the repertoire data. A later genetic analysis used genome-wide SNP genotypes for about 60% of the roughly 700 donors, treating that subset as a discovery cohort. All discovery cohort repertoires had been generated on a single sequencing platform. HLA typing covered class I and class II loci at four-digit resolution. Typing coverage varied by locus: roughly 620-640 donors for A, B, C, DRB1 and DQB1; approximately 500 for DQA1; around 570 for DPA1; roughly 470 for DPB1. A handful of DR-DQ haplotypes were handled as single units for association and clustering because linkage in the cohort was strong. Among some 400 genotyped donors of the cohort, an average of around 240,000 unique TCR beta nucleotide sequences was sequenced per donor, of which about 19% were non-productive. Points the paper makes about the study in general: In a later analysis, most CMV-associated TCR beta chains were found to appear HLA-restricted, with HLA associations seemingly driven largely by CMV exposure. A cluster of highly shared sequence variants was judged likely to represent a technical artifact of the sequencing pipeline. A further reported finding was that TCR beta sequences accurately predicted the HLA-A and HLA-B alleles for most subjects in the first cohort. Broadly in line with IMGT annotations, most TCR beta V segments showed up in productive rearrangements about 87% or about 30% of the time in an earlier analysis of a few hundred of the donors. In a later genetic analysis, fewer N-insertions in productive TCRs were reported among donors in an Asian-associated ancestry cluster than the roughly 700-donor mean. According to the authors, the approach could potentially be generalized to other disease states and immunological phenotypes. Only TCR beta chains were sequenced in this cohort, and the absence of alpha or paired-chain data limited detectable features. In a later analysis, the rate of TCR association differed among HLA loci, with DRB1 alleles having the most associated TCRs and HLA-C alleles having the fewest. Across donors, most TCR sequences were observed very rarely, whereas some public TCRs were present in many individuals. The presence/absence analyses assumed that sequencing depth was roughly uniform across donors, and that assumption may not be true. Cytomegalovirus status was reported to be diagnosed by the classifier with high specificity and sensitivity in both the original and validation cohorts. The only immune exposure information available for the cohort was CMV serostatus. A total of roughly 160 TCR beta chains were listed by the study as associated with cytomegalovirus. According to a later analysis, parvovirus B19, influenza, CMV and Epstein-Barr virus appeared linked to several top co-occurrence clusters. The earlier analysis of 450 to 700 of the donors excluded seventeen rarely observed V segments, including chromosome 9 orphons, because counts were too low. Assigning TCR associations to individual alleles was difficult when HLA alleles, especially DR and DQ, strongly co-occurred. In a later analysis, some 17,000 TCR beta sequences were associated with specific HLA alleles at a false discovery rate of 0.05. In a later analysis, HLA-associated TCR beta chains were found to be more clonally expanded and to have lower generation probabilities than equally common non-associated chains. HLA typing was unavailable for some donors at each locus, so association tests used only the typed subset. Three of the identified cytomegalovirus-associated TCR beta chains were confirmed in vitro to be specific for cytomegalovirus antigens. Linkage disequilibrium might explain the correlated functional status among segregating V segments, but an unknown experimental factor could not be ruled out. V-gene and J-gene trimming of TCR beta chains was associated with a missense DCLRE1C variant in a later genetic analysis, and the association was replicated in an independent cohort. The 87-base-pair reads could not distinguish some IMGT-functional V segments, including TRBV6-2 and TRBV6-3, so those segments were excluded.

The library was generated by the immunoSEQ multiplex PCR assay. The multiplex PCR relied on a mix of 60 forward primers for TCR Vbeta segments and 13 reverse primers for TCR Jbeta segments. Amplification of the CDR3 region of rearranged TCR beta genes was performed with a multiplex PCR assay on genomic DNA. Amplified TCR beta libraries were sequenced as 87-base-pair reads on the Illumina HiSeq System. Per the original workflow: Across the roughly 600 repertoires, a later analysis counted 80 million or so unique TCR beta chains, 9.5 million to 13 million of which were shared by at least two donors. Raw reads were error-corrected and collapsed into unique sequences by a nearest-neighbor algorithm in which closely related sequences were merged to remove PCR and sequencing errors. V, D and J gene segments were assigned by aligning CDR3 sequences to IMGT reference sequences. Each retained sequence needed at least a six-nucleotide match to both a V gene segment and a J gene segment. A rearrangement was called productive if the CDR3 had no stop codons and remained in frame with V and J, and every other rearrangement was called non-productive. Following IMGT convention, CDR3 was defined as the stretch from the second conserved V-encoded cysteine up to the conserved J-encoded phenylalanine. The earlier analysis of some 540 of the donors excluded any sequence lacking an unambiguous match to a single V gene segment. In an earlier analysis of around 600 of the donors, V segments were called functional above 56.7% productive rearrangements and were called segregating when the between-donor standard deviation exceeded 5%. A statistical classification framework was built for diagnosing cytomegalovirus status from the catalog of TCR beta chain sequences. V and J gene assignment, in a later analysis, came from comparing TCR nucleotide sequences with IMGT/GENE-DB human TR gene sequences. The TCRdist pipeline was used in a later analysis to assign CDR3 sequences and most-parsimonious VDJ recombination scenarios. In a later analysis, every TCR beta chain was defined by the combination of its CDR3 amino acid sequence and its V-gene family, and reads without a unique V-gene family were dropped. In a later analysis, 500 to 650 highly shared, low-generation-probability nucleotide sequences were removed to address suspected cross-contamination and a sequencing artifact. For each public chain, a later analysis derived a clonal expansion index from normalized ranks of inferred template counts within each repertoire. In a later analysis, generation probabilities were computed using a VDJ recombination model fitted to out-of-frame rearrangements, and the results were checked against IGoR. Hypergeometric tests were used in a later analysis to score TCR-TCR, TCR-HLA and TCR-CMV co-occurrence, with a repertoire-size bias correction applied to the TCR pairs. False discovery rates were estimated in a later analysis by permuting HLA or CMV assignments 20 times. In a later analysis, co-occurring TCRs were grouped using DBSCAN, with TCRdist sequence similarity added in when clustering inside HLA-allele-positive subsets. Co-occurrence clustering excluded repertoires with fewer than 30,000 or more than 120,000 public chains, plus five with anomalous nucleotide sharing. Imported from immuneACCESS, the table was reduced by TCRdb to in-frame sequences with V and J called. These copies leave out some clones; in studies compared against another copy, an unresolved V gene accounts for under half, and the cause of the remainder is not known. V, J and clone size derive from that table, while D and trimming were established from the DNA sequence. This sample holds 200,000 or so clones; 75% to 90% were observed only once. About 6% of the sample belongs to the ten largest clones.

There are 15 amino acids in the CDR3, from cysteine to phenylalanine inclusive. Here the CDR3 DNA is all that survives: 45 bases in frame from base 1. V was cut back by 10 bases and J by 0 bases, leaving a gap of 15 bases between them. CDR1 and CDR2 are drawn from the germline V gene (reference sequence): SEHNR, FQNEAQ. The cohort consisted of fewer than 700 healthy bone marrow donors. At the time of sampling, all cohort members were nominally healthy, though unrecorded immune exposures were likely present. The donor was CMV seropositive and was included in the group of 250 to 350 seropositive cohort members. Each donor provided a peripheral blood sample, and peripheral blood mononuclear cells were used for TCR beta sequencing. The Qiagen DNeasy Blood Extraction Kit was used to extract genomic DNA from the blood cell samples. This clone has just one count. Its antigen remains unidentified. Per-base qualities were not stored, and no clone one base away is much larger.

The receptor chain draws on TRBV7-9 and TRBJ2-2, with a weak D call of TRBD2 (7 bases match). The clonotype comes from a man between 40 and 49 years old in good health and CMV-seropositive. Sequenced material: PBMCs. The nucleotides read TGTGCCATTTCCCAAGGGGGGGCGAACACCGGGGAGCTGTTTTTT. It translates to CAISQGGANTGELFF.